Below, 27 T cell receptor beta chains from the same sample are listed, as sequenced in a study of OX40 agonist ivuxolimab in advanced cancers. Method: immunoSEQ multiplex PCR; TCRdb's copy keeps in-frame clones and lacks some. The sample has 60,000 to 70,000 clones; roughly 80% are singletons. The sequencing here drew on CD4+ or CD8+ T cells sorted from blood, taken in a trial of the OX40 agonist ivuxolimab. The receptors stem from an adult with an advanced solid tumor such as melanoma, head and neck, liver or kidney cancer.

The chain combines TRBV5-8 with TRBJ1-4, with D unresolved. V was trimmed by 4 bases and J by 4 bases, leaving 14 bases between them. CDR1 and CDR2 from the germline V gene are SGHTS and YDEGEE. CDR3 length: 15 amino acids. The CDR3 bases are TGTGCCAGCAGCCTTCTTAAGACGAGTAATGAAAAACTGTTTTTT. Translation: CASSLLKTSNEKLFF. Combining the CDR3 with reference TRBV5-8 and TRBJ1-4 gives the whole variable domain EAGVTQSPTHLIKTRGQQATLRCSPISGHTSVYWYQQALGLGLQFLLWYDEGEERNRGNFPPRFSGRQFPNYSSELNVNALELEDSALYLCASSLLKTSNEKLFFGSGTQLSVL.

This chain uses TRBV7-8 with TRBJ2-7; D is undetermined. The V end was cut by 1 base, the J end by 1 base, with 14 bases between. Germline V gene data show CDR1 as SGHVS and CDR2 as FQNEAQ. The CDR3 covers 16 residues. The CDR3 nucleotides read TGTGCCAGCAGCTTAGTTGCGCTCACCACATCCTACGAGCAGTACTTC. It yields the protein CASSLVALTTSYEQYF.

The count of this clone is one. The gene calls are TRBV5-1 and TRBJ2-3; the match to TRBD2 covers 8 bases. CDR3 length: 17 residues. Germline CDR1 and CDR2: SGHRS and YFSETQ. With V trimmed by 6 bases and J by 3 bases, 15 bases remained unmatched. The CDR3 region is CASTFGRAGVETDTQYF. In DNA, the CDR3 is TGCGCCAGCACCTTCGGGAGAGCGGGAGTCGAAACAGATACGCAGTATTTT.

The CDR3 spells CASSLEGQVQETQYF. CDR3 coding DNA: TGTGCCAGCAGCTTAGAGGGACAAGTTCAAGAGACCCAGTACTTC. The rearrangement links TRBV7-8 to TRBJ2-5; perhaps TRBD1 as D (6 bases). Per germline, CDR1 SGHVS and CDR2 FQNEAQ. V was clipped by 1 base and J by 2 bases, with 11 bases between them. The CDR3 is 15 residues long.

The V and J genes are TRBV5-1 and TRBJ2-5, with D perhaps matching TRBD1 or TRBD2 (6 bases each). Trimming took 6 bases from V and 4 from J, leaving 19 bases between them. The CDR3 consists of 15 residues. Germline CDR1 reads SGHRS; CDR2 reads YFSETQ. CDR3 sequence (DNA): TGCGCCAGCACCCCTGGGGGGCAGATTCTAGAGACCCAGTACTTC. Translation: CASTPGGQILETQYF. Full variable domain (rest looked up from reference TRBV5-1 and TRBJ2-5): KAGVTQTPRYLIKTRGQQVTLSCSPISGHRSVSWYQQTPGQGLQFLFEYFSETQRNKGNFPGRFSGRQFSNSRSEMNVSTLELGDSALYLCASTPGGQILETQYFGPGTRLLVL.

The chain uses TRBV11-1 and TRBJ2-3; D possibly matches TRBD1 or TRBD2 (7 bases each). V lost 5 bases to trimming and J lost 5 bases, with 17 bases between them. This CDR3 is built from 15 residues. Per germline, CDR1 SGHAT and CDR2 FQDESV (reference sequence). CDR3: CASSRNQGEGDTQYF. CDR3 coding DNA: TGTGCCAGCAGCCGAAACCAGGGGGAGGGAGATACGCAGTATTTT.

CDR3 residues: CASSSGTGTSNVETQYF. As DNA, the CDR3 is TGTGCCAGCAGCTCCGGGACAGGGACATCGAACGTGGAGACCCAGTACTTC. The chain has TRBV5-4 and TRBJ2-5, with 9 bases lining up with TRBD1. V trimming: 3 bases; J trimming: 5 bases; junction bases outside the gene matches: 14. The CDR3 is 17 amino acids. From germline, CDR1 is SGHNT and CDR2 YYREEE (reference sequence).

This chain uses TRBV18 with TRBJ1-1; D unresolved. V shed 6 bases and J shed 5 bases, with 13 bases lying between them. The germline gives CDR1 KGHSH, CDR2 LQKENI. This CDR3 is built from 13 residues. CDR3 sequence (DNA): TGTGCCAGCTCTCAGGACGAGACAACTGAAGCTTTCTTT. Translation: CASSQDETTEAFF.

The chain links TRBV7-2 to TRBJ2-2; 8 nucleotides match TRBD2. Germline V lookup: CDR1 SGHTA, CDR2 FQGNSA. The CDR3 runs 16 residues. The junction had 9 bases not matched to a gene; V was cut back by 5 bases and J by 4 bases. The CDR3 loop reads CASSPRGGQGTGELFF. The CDR3 DNA is TGTGCCAGCAGCCCCCGGGGGGGGCAAGGCACCGGGGAGCTGTTTTTT.

This chain joins TRBV4-1 and TRBJ1-1; weak D call: TRBD1 (5 bases). CDR1 and CDR2 from the germline V gene are MGHRA and YSYEKL. V shed 4 bases and J shed 1 base, with 16 bases lying between them. This CDR3 is 16 amino acids long. The CDR3 DNA sequence: TGCGCCAGCAGCCTAGGGGTGGCACGCTCGAACACTGAAGCTTTCTTT. This codes for CASSLGVARSNTEAFF.

This clone was seen a few times. DNA for the CDR3: TGTGCCAGCAGCCCCTTCCCATCACAGACTGAAGCTTTCTTT. Encoded protein: CASSPFPSQTEAFF. The chain recombines TRBV7-3 with TRBJ1-1; D gene ambiguous. V was cut by 5 bases and J by 5 bases, with 15 bases left in between. Germline-derived CDR1 and CDR2 are SGHTA and FQGTGA. The CDR3 spans 14 residues.

The rearrangement joins TRBV5-5 to TRBJ1-4, with 8 bases aligning to TRBD1. CDR3 size: 14 residues. The V gene end was trimmed by 4 bases and the J gene end by 8 bases; junction bases not matched to a gene: 7. CDR1 SGHKS and CDR2 YYEKEE come from the germline V gene (reference sequence). The CDR3, as DNA: TGTGCCAGCAGCCTCGGACAGGGATACGAAAAACTGTTTTTT. It codes for CASSLGQGYEKLFF.

The chain recombines TRBV28 with TRBJ2-7; TRBD1 is a possible D gene (7 bases). CDR1 MDHEN and CDR2 SYDVKM come from the germline V gene. The CDR3 covers 11 residues. Trimming cost V 7 bases and J 7 bases, with 11 bases left between them. CDR3 DNA sequence: TGTGCCAGCAAGACAGGGAGGGAGCAGTACTTC. This gives the protein CASKTGREQYF.

This chain connects TRBV7-9 to TRBJ1-2; maybe TRBD1 (5 bases). Trimming shortened V by 5 bases and J by 5 bases, and 12 bases separated the two germline ends. CDR3 length equals 13 residues. Per the germline V gene, CDR1 is SEHNR and CDR2 is FQNEAQ (reference sequence). This CDR3 is CASSQAGPYGYTF. Written as DNA, the CDR3 is TGTGCCAGCAGCCAGGCGGGGCCATATGGCTACACCTTC. The whole variable domain, remainder taken from reference TRBV7-9 and TRBJ1-2, is DTGVSQNPRHKITKRGQNVTFRCDPISEHNRLYWYRQTLGQGPEFLTYFQNEAQLEKSRLLSDRFSAERPKGSFSTLEIQRTEQGDSAMYLCASSQAGPYGYTFGSGTRLTVV.

This chain links TRBV13 with TRBJ2-7; a possible D gene is TRBD2 (6 bases). The V gene's germline CDR1 is PRHDT and CDR2 FYEKMQ (reference sequence). The CDR3 consists of 14 residues. The V and J ends lost 0 bases and 6 bases respectively, with 12 bases between them. The CDR3 DNA follows: TGTGCCAGCAGCTTAGGGACTAGAGAGATCGAGCAGTACTTC. Protein sequence: CASSLGTREIEQYF.

This clone was detected once. V usage is TRBV7-9 and J usage is TRBJ1-1; D is perhaps TRBD1 (5 bases). Trimming removed 5 bases from V and 0 bases from J, with 13 bases in between. Germline CDR1 reads SEHNR; CDR2 reads FQNEAQ (reference sequence). The CDR3 runs 15 residues. Written as DNA, the CDR3 is TGTGCCAGCAGCCATCGAGGACAAATGAACACTGAAGCTTTCTTT. This codes for CASSHRGQMNTEAFF.

V gene TRBV7-9 combines with J gene TRBJ2-3; 7 positions match TRBD2. The germline V gene has CDR1 SEHNR and CDR2 FQNEAQ (reference sequence). Trimming took 3 bases from V and 0 from J; bases not matched to a gene: 0. The CDR3 totals 14 residues. The CDR3 sequence is CASSFSGSTDTQYF. In DNA form, the CDR3 reads TGTGCCAGCAGCTTTAGCGGGAGCACAGATACGCAGTATTTT.

This chain links TRBV6-1 with TRBJ1-2; D is undetermined. The V end was cut by 6 bases, the J end by 1 base, with 3 bases between. Germline CDR1 reads MNHNS; CDR2 reads SASEGT. This CDR3 has 11 amino acids. In DNA form, the CDR3 reads TGTGCCAGCAGGATTAACTATGGCTACACCTTC. Translating it yields CASRINYGYTF.

The V call is TRBV5-6, the J call TRBJ1-3, with D unresolved. Germline CDR1 reads SGHDT; CDR2 reads YYEEEE. The V and J ends lost 1 base and 8 bases respectively, with 10 bases between them. The CDR3 contains 13 residues. The DNA of the CDR3 is TGTGCCAGCAGCTTGCCGCCTTCTGACACCATATATTTT. Its protein is CASSLPPSDTIYF.

J is TRBJ1-1 and V is TRBV5-6, with a weak D call TRBD1 (5 bases). CDR3 length: 16 amino acids. Deletions cut 2 bases from V and 7 bases from J, with 21 bases between. Looked up from germline, CDR1 is SGHDT and CDR2 is YYEEEE. The CDR3 DNA reads TGTGCCAGCAGCTTCCCCCCTCCGGCAGGGCTGGTTGAAGCTTTCTTT. Amino acids: CASSFPPPAGLVEAFF.

This clone was counted a few times. The chain combines TRBV29-1 with TRBJ1-2; 12 bases fit TRBD1. This CDR3 comprises 14 residues. The V segment lost 3 bases and the J segment 7 bases; nucleotides outside the gene matches: 6. Germline CDR1 and CDR2: SQVTM and ANQGSEA. The CDR3: CSVDAGTGGSGYTF. The CDR3 DNA reads TGCAGCGTTGATGCCGGGACAGGGGGCTCTGGCTACACCTTC.

The chain couples TRBV28 to TRBJ1-5; perhaps TRBD1 as D (6 bases). V lost 5 bases to trimming and J lost 2 bases, with 16 bases between them. The germline V gene has CDR1 MDHEN and CDR2 SYDVKM. The CDR3 is 16 residues long. This chain's CDR3 is CASSPGARGGNQPQHF. CDR3 coding DNA: TGTGCCAGCAGTCCGGGGGCGCGAGGTGGCAATCAGCCCCAGCATTTT.

This sequence joins TRBV9 and TRBJ1-4, with D unclear. The CDR3 length is 17 residues. Per germline, CDR1 SGDLS and CDR2 YYNGEE. The V end was cut by 2 bases, the J end by 2 bases, with 16 bases between. The CDR3 DNA is TGTGCCAGCAGCGTCGTAGGCTTGGGGATCACTAATGAAAAACTGTTTTTT. Its translation is CASSVVGLGITNEKLFF. The whole variable domain, filled in from reference TRBV9 and TRBJ1-4, reads DSGVTQTPKHLITATGQRVTLRCSPRSGDLSVYWYQQSLDQGLQFLIQYYNGEERAKGNILERFSAQQFPDLHSELNLSSLELGDSALYFCASSVVGLGITNEKLFFGSGTQLSVL.

In its sample, this clone was seen a few times. The gene calls are TRBV11-2 and TRBJ1-1; maybe TRBD1 (6 bases). Per the germline V gene, CDR1 is SGHAT and CDR2 is FQNNGV. Trimming shortened V by 6 bases and J by 3 bases, and 20 bases separated the two germline ends. This CDR3 has 16 amino acids. In DNA, the CDR3 is TGTGCCAGCAGACATATAACAGGGAAAAGGTACACTGAAGCTTTCTTT. The encoded protein is CASRHITGKRYTEAFF.

This chain links TRBV9 with TRBJ2-5; D uncertain. Trimming left V 0 bases short and J 4 bases short, with 10 bases between. The length of the CDR3 is 14 residues. The germline gives CDR1 SGDLS, CDR2 YYNGEE. The CDR3 sequence is CASSVAAGGETQYF. The CDR3 DNA sequence: TGTGCCAGCAGCGTAGCTGCCGGTGGAGAGACCCAGTACTTC. The full variable domain, rest sourced from reference TRBV9 and TRBJ2-5, is DSGVTQTPKHLITATGQRVTLRCSPRSGDLSVYWYQQSLDQGLQFLIQYYNGEERAKGNILERFSAQQFPDLHSELNLSSLELGDSALYFCASSVAAGGETQYFGPGTRLLVL.

The rearrangement joins TRBV15 to TRBJ1-1, with D maybe TRBD1 (5 bases). CDR3 size: 14 residues. Trimming removed 0 bases at V and 1 base at J, with 6 bases between. The germline CDR1 and CDR2 sequences are LNHNV and YYDKDF (reference sequence). The CDR3 reads CATSRDQGNTEAFF. The CDR3 nucleotides read TGTGCCACCAGCAGAGATCAGGGGAACACTGAAGCTTTCTTT. Filled out from reference TRBV15 and TRBJ1-1, the complete variable domain reads DAMVIQNPRYQVTQFGKPVTLSCSQTLNHNVMYWYQQKSSQAPKLLFHYYDKDFNNEADTPDNFQSRRPNTSFCFLDIRSPGLGDTAMYLCATSRDQGNTEAFFGQGTRLTVV.

The rearrangement uses TRBV5-1 and TRBJ2-7, with a weak D call TRBD2 (5 bases). Germline CDR1 reads SGHRS; CDR2 reads YFSETQ. The CDR3 runs to 14 residues. Between the trimmed V and J ends, which lost 0 bases and 3 bases, there was a span of 10 bases. The CDR3 sequence: CASSLAGGLYEQYF. The CDR3 DNA reads as TGCGCCAGCAGCTTGGCTGGCGGGCTCTACGAGCAGTACTTC.